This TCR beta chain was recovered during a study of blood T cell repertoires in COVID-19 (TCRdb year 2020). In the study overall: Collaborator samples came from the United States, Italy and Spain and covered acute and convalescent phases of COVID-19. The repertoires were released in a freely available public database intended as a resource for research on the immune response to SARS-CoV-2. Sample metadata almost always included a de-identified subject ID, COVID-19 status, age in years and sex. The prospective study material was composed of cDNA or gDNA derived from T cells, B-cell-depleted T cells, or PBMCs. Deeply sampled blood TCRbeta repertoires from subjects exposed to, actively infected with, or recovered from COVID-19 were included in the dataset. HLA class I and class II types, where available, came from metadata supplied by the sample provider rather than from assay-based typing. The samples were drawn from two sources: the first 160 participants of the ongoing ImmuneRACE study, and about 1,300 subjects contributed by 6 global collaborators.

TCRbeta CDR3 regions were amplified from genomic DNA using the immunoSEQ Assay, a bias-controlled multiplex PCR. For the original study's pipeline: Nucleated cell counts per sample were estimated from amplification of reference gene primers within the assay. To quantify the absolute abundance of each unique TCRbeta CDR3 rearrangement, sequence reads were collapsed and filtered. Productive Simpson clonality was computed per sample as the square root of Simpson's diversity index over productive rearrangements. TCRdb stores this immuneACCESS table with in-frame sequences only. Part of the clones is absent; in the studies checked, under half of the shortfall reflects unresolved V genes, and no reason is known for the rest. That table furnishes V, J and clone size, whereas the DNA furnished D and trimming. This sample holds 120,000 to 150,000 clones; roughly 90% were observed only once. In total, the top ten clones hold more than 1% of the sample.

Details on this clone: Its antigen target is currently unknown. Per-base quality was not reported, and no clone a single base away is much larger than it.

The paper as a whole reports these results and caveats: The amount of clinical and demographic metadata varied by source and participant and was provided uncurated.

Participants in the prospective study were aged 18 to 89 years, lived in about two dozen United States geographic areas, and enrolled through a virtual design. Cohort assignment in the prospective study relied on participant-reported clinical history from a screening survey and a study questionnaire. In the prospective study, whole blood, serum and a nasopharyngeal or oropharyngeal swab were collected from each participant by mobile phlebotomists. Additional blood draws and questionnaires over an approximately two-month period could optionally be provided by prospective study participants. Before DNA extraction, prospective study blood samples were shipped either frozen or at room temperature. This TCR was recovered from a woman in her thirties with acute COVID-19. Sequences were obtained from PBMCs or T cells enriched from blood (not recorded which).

Read as DNA, the sequence is TGTGCCACACAAGCTGTCCAGGGGGAAGGGCAAGAGACCCAGTACTTC. Translated, it reads CATQAVQGEGQETQYF. The receptor chain draws on TRBV28 and TRBJ2-5, and 7 bases in between align with TRBD1. Reading from cysteine to phenylalanine, the CDR3 counts 16 amino acids. Of all the DNA, just the CDR3 is kept, 48 bases in frame from base 1. V is trimmed back by 10 bases and J by 2 bases, and the junction contains 16 bases that no gene match accounts for. CDR1 and CDR2 (MDHEN, SYDVKM) derive from the germline V gene.